The next 20 T cell receptor beta chains were all read from a single sample in a study of T cells in localized non-small cell lung cancer. TCRdb's table, derived via immunoSEQ multiplex PCR, lists solely in-frame clones and lacks some. This table has 78,000 or so clones, about four fifths appearing once. The sample here was peripheral blood, taken before any cancer treatment. Receptor source: a man aged 35 to 69 with stage I lung adenocarcinoma.

The chain has TRBV30 and TRBJ1-4; TRBD1 matches 7 bases. The junction had 16 bases not matched to a gene; V was cut back by 0 bases and J by 3 bases. Germline loops: CDR1 GTSNPN, CDR2 SVGIG (reference sequence). The length of the CDR3 is 19 residues. The CDR3 region is CAWSVSGQTRRVANEKLFF. The CDR3 DNA is TGTGCCTGGAGTGTATCGGGACAGACCCGCAGGGTAGCTAATGAAAAACTGTTTTTT. Full variable domain (outside the CDR3, taken from reference TRBV30 and TRBJ1-4): SQTIHQWPATLVQPVGSPLSLECTVEGTSNPNLYWYRQAAGRGLQLLFYSVGIGQISSEVPQNLSASRPQDRQFILSSKKLLLSDSGFYLCAWSVSGQTRRVANEKLFFGSGTQLSVL.

This chain links TRBV12-5 with TRBJ2-2; no definite D call. Trimming pared 6 bases from V and 0 bases from J, leaving 11 bases between. CDR3 length equals 15 residues. The germline gives CDR1 LGHNT, CDR2 FRNRAP. The CDR3 DNA is TGTGCTAGTGGGGCAGGAGTAGCGAACACCGGGGAGCTGTTTTTT. Protein product: CASGAGVANTGELFF. Full variable domain (remainder filled in from reference TRBV12-5 and TRBJ2-2): DARVTQTPRHKVTEMGQEVTMRCQPILGHNTVFWYRQTMMQGLELLAYFRNRAPLDDSGMPKDRFSAEMPDATLATLKIQPSEPRDSAVYFCASGAGVANTGELFFGEGSRLTVL.

The chain couples TRBV28 to TRBJ1-2, with TRBD1 matching 9 bases. The length of the CDR3 is 14 residues. Germline values: CDR1 MDHEN, CDR2 SYDVKM. V lost 8 bases and J lost 4; bases outside the gene matches: 8. The CDR3 DNA follows: TGTGCCAGCGAATCGGGACAGGGCGGCTATGGCTACACCTTC. Translated: CASESGQGGYGYTF.

The genes are TRBV6-6 and TRBJ1-2; D gene uncertain. Trimming cost V 6 bases and J 5 bases, with 22 bases left between them. The germline CDR1 and CDR2 sequences are MNHNY and SVGAGI (reference sequence). The CDR3 contains 16 residues. The DNA for the CDR3 is TGTGCCAGCAGCTCCGGACCAACTAAGACGGGTTATGGCTACACCTTC. The encoded protein is CASSSGPTKTGYGYTF.

This clone was observed a handful of times. The genes are TRBV18 and TRBJ2-7; TRBD1 or TRBD2 may be the D gene (5 bases each). The germline V and J ends were trimmed by 5 bases and 2 bases, with 16 bases remaining between them. The CDR3 sequence is 15 residues long. Germline lookup yields CDR1 KGHSH and CDR2 LQKENI. The CDR3 loop reads CASSSTGTSTYEQYF. The CDR3, as DNA: TGTGCCAGCTCATCTACCGGGACGTCCACCTACGAGCAGTACTTC.

V gene TRBV7-9 combines with J gene TRBJ2-7, with D uncertain. The CDR3 length is 13 residues. Germline CDR1 is SEHNR and CDR2 is FQNEAQ (reference sequence). V lost 3 bases and J 2 bases, leaving 8 bases between the germline ends. CDR3: CASSLASTYEQYF. CDR3 DNA sequence: TGTGCCAGCAGCTTGGCTTCCACCTACGAGCAGTACTTC. The variable domain in full, with the rest retrieved from reference TRBV7-9 and TRBJ2-7, is DTGVSQNPRHKITKRGQNVTFRCDPISEHNRLYWYRQTLGQGPEFLTYFQNEAQLEKSRLLSDRFSAERPKGSFSTLEIQRTEQGDSAMYLCASSLASTYEQYFGPGTRLTVT.

The chain couples TRBV30 to TRBJ1-4; 7 bases fit TRBD1. In germline, CDR1 is GTSNPN, CDR2 SVGIG (reference sequence). The CDR3 length is 15 residues. Germline trimming cut 7 bases from V and 7 bases from J; bases unmatched to any gene: 15. The CDR3 sequence is CALENRGGDGEKLFF. CDR3 sequence (DNA): TGTGCCTTGGAGAACAGGGGTGGGGACGGTGAAAAACTGTTTTTT.

The chain couples TRBV25-1 to TRBJ1-1; D call uncertain. CDR1 MGHDK and CDR2 SYGVNS come from the germline V gene. Trimming took 4 bases from V and 3 from J, leaving 12 bases between them. This CDR3 spans 14 amino acids. CDR3 loop: CASSGSWGDTEAFF. Written as DNA, the CDR3 is TGTGCCAGCAGTGGCTCGTGGGGTGACACTGAAGCTTTCTTT.

This clone was picked up one time. The gene calls are TRBV10-3 and TRBJ1-1; 7 nucleotides line up with TRBD1. J gave up 5 bases and V 4 bases, and 7 bases lay outside the gene matches. Germline V lookup: CDR1 ENHRY, CDR2 SYGVKD. The CDR3 runs to 14 residues. In DNA form, the CDR3 reads TGTGCCATCAGTGTATCAGGGGGGGGGACTGAAGCTTTCTTT. Translation gives CAISVSGGGTEAFF.

The rearrangement links TRBV18 to TRBJ2-1, with TRBD1 as a possible D gene (6 bases). The V and J ends lost 8 bases and 8 bases respectively, with 16 bases between them. Germline V gene data show CDR1 as KGHSH and CDR2 as LQKENI. CDR3 length equals 13 residues. CDR3 amino acids: CASTENRDDEQFF. DNA for the CDR3: TGTGCCAGCACAGAAAACAGGGACGATGAGCAGTTCTTC.

The genes are TRBV9 and TRBJ2-7; TRBD2 agrees at 13 bases. The CDR3 has 17 residues. V shed 2 bases, J shed 3 bases, and the junction held 8 bases outside the gene matches. The germline V gene encodes CDR1 SGDLS and CDR2 YYNGEE. The CDR3 sequence is CASSVGLAGTKIYEQYF. CDR3 DNA: TGTGCCAGCAGCGTGGGACTAGCGGGAACCAAGATCTACGAGCAGTACTTC.

The chain has TRBV7-3 and TRBJ2-5; 7 bases are a match to TRBD1. Germline loops: CDR1 SGHTA, CDR2 FQGTGA. The CDR3 is 16 amino acids. After removal of 5 bases from V and 5 bases from J, the junction contained 14 bases not matched to a gene. CDR3 in amino acids: CASSRTRTGLNETQYF. DNA for the CDR3: TGTGCCAGCAGCCGAACCCGGACAGGCCTAAACGAGACCCAGTACTTC.

The chain has TRBV18 and TRBJ2-3, with D possibly being TRBD1 (6 bases). The V gene lost 0 bases and the J gene lost 5 bases, with 9 bases spanning the gap. The CDR3 has 14 amino acids. The germline gives CDR1 KGHSH, CDR2 LQKENI. The CDR3 sequence: CASSPPVRGDTQYF. The CDR3 DNA is TGTGCCAGCTCACCACCGGTCAGGGGAGATACGCAGTATTTT.

The chain combines TRBV2 with TRBJ1-6; D might be TRBD1 (5 bases). The V gene's germline CDR1 is SNHLY and CDR2 FYNNEI. This CDR3 spans 15 amino acids. V lost 8 bases to trimming and J lost 6 bases, with 17 bases between them. The CDR3 sequence is CASGTGRGLNSPLHF. The CDR3 nucleotides read TGTGCCAGCGGTACGGGGCGGGGTCTTAATTCACCCCTCCACTTT.

The CDR3 region has the DNA TGTGCCAGCAGTTTAGTGGAGGGAGTGGGAGGGTCACCCCTCCACTTT. It is translated as CASSLVEGVGGSPLHF. The rearrangement uses TRBV27 and TRBJ1-6, with no clear D. The CDR3 sequence is 16 residues long. The V gene's germline CDR1 is MNHEY and CDR2 SMNVEV (reference sequence). Trimming took off 2 bases at V and 10 bases at J, with 18 bases between the two ends.

This chain uses TRBV2 with TRBJ1-5; D perhaps matches TRBD1 (5 bases). This CDR3 is 16 amino acids long. V dropped 5 bases and J dropped 5 bases, with 19 bases sitting between them. Germline-derived CDR1 and CDR2 are SNHLY and FYNNEI. CDR3 region: CASSRGPGRIYQPQHF. In DNA, the CDR3 is TGTGCCAGCAGTCGAGGACCGGGACGGATCTATCAGCCCCAGCATTTT.

This chain connects TRBV10-2 to TRBJ1-3; D may be TRBD1 (5 bases). Germline V gene lookup returns CDR1 WSHSY and CDR2 SAAADI. V lost 4 bases and J 2 bases, leaving 12 bases between the germline ends. The CDR3 covers 15 residues. Written as DNA, the CDR3 is TGCGCCAGCAGTGTGGGGACCTCCCCTGGAAACACCATATATTTT. It specifies CASSVGTSPGNTIYF.

This clone rates as medium-sized. The chain employs TRBV5-1 and TRBJ2-1; D unresolved. This CDR3 spans 13 amino acids. Trimming took off 1 base at V and 6 bases at J, with 8 bases between the two ends. The germline CDR1 and CDR2 sequences are SGHRS and YFSETQ. CDR3 in DNA: TGCGCCAGCAGCTTGCTTACGAGCAATGAGCAGTTCTTC. Its protein is CASSLLTSNEQFF.

V usage is TRBV29-1 and J usage is TRBJ1-2; TRBD1 matches 8 bases. Germline CDR1 is SQVTM and CDR2 is ANQGSEA. J gave up 4 bases and V 4 bases, and 5 bases lay outside the gene matches. The CDR3 totals 13 residues. The CDR3 sequence is CSVGLDRAYGYTF. CDR3 nucleotides: TGCAGCGTTGGCTTGGACAGGGCCTATGGCTACACCTTC.

The rearrangement joins TRBV7-2 to TRBJ1-1, with D possibly matching TRBD1 (6 bases). The V and J ends lost 4 bases and 2 bases respectively, with 14 bases between them. CDR3 length: 15 amino acids. CDR1 and CDR2 (germline): SGHTA, FQGNSA. CDR3 DNA: TGTGCCAGCAGCTCCCACGGGACACTTAACACTGAAGCTTTCTTT. Amino acids: CASSSHGTLNTEAFF.